A selection of T cell receptor beta chains follows, all from one sample in a study of a mutant IDH1 vaccine in newly diagnosed glioma. Sequencing was performed with immunoSEQ multiplex PCR; in TCRdb, only in-frame clones are kept and a portion is missing. The sample includes about 25,000 clones, just over 70% of them seen just once. These receptors' targets are unknown. The sequences come from peripheral blood mononuclear cells (PBMCs), collected from a glioma patient whose treatment included an IDH1 peptide vaccine. These TCRs come from a man younger than 35 with glioma. Some clones in this sample may be carry-over from other donors' samples. Both conserved end residues are part of each CDR3. Fields, in order: J gene, CDR3 length, V gene, clone size, D gene, CDR3 protein, CDR3 DNA. D genes are given only for firm matches. A clone size is listed for some rows: how often the clone was seen (once, few, many), or a class if it is expanded.

j_gene: TRBJ1-1; len: 13; v_gene: TRBV30; abundance: NA; d_gene: NA; CDR3aa: CAWSVGRNTEAFF; CDR3nt: TGTGCCTGGAGTGTAGGACGGAACACTGAAGCTTTCTTT
j_gene: TRBJ1-1; len: 14; v_gene: TRBV10-3; abundance: NA; d_gene: NA; CDR3aa: CASHGVPWGTEAFF; CDR3nt: TGTGCCAGCCACGGTGTCCCGTGGGGCACTGAAGCTTTCTTT
j_gene: TRBJ2-7; len: 12; v_gene: TRBV2; abundance: NA; d_gene: NA; CDR3aa: CASSDRGSEQYF; CDR3nt: TGTGCCAGCAGTGACAGGGGATCCGAGCAGTACTTC
j_gene: TRBJ2-5; len: 16; v_gene: TRBV5-1; abundance: NA; d_gene: TRBD2; CDR3aa: CASSPGLAGPQETQYF; CDR3nt: TGCGCCAGCAGCCCCGGACTAGCGGGGCCCCAAGAGACCCAGTACTTC
j_gene: TRBJ1-5; len: 13; v_gene: TRBV30; abundance: few; d_gene: NA; CDR3aa: CAWSEWEDQPQHF; CDR3nt: TGTGCCTGGAGTGAATGGGAGGATCAGCCCCAGCATTTT
j_gene: TRBJ2-5; len: 17; v_gene: TRBV4-3; abundance: NA; d_gene: TRBD2; CDR3aa: CASSQLGVAGSQETQYF; CDR3nt: TGCGCCAGCAGCCAACTCGGAGTAGCGGGGTCCCAAGAGACCCAGTACTTC
j_gene: TRBJ1-4; len: 15; v_gene: TRBV19; abundance: NA; d_gene: TRBD1; CDR3aa: CASSTREGADEKLFF; CDR3nt: TGTGCCAGTAGTACGAGGGAGGGGGCCGACGAAAAACTGTTTTTT
j_gene: TRBJ1-2; len: 13; v_gene: TRBV15; abundance: few; d_gene: TRBD1; CDR3aa: CATSSGTDGGYTF; CDR3nt: TGTGCCACCAGCAGTGGGACAGATGGGGGCTACACCTTC
j_gene: TRBJ2-3; len: 14; v_gene: TRBV7-2; abundance: NA; d_gene: TRBD2; CDR3aa: CASSLSGGTDTQYF; CDR3nt: TGTGCCAGCAGCCTAAGCGGGGGCACAGATACGCAGTATTTT
j_gene: TRBJ1-2; len: 16; v_gene: TRBV28; abundance: NA; d_gene: NA; CDR3aa: CASSLSGWGGGYGYTF; CDR3nt: TGTGCCAGCAGTTTATCTGGATGGGGAGGCGGGTATGGCTACACCTTC
j_gene: TRBJ2-2; len: 13; v_gene: TRBV7-3; abundance: NA; d_gene: NA; CDR3aa: CASSHGGSGELFF; CDR3nt: TGTGCCAGCAGCCATGGGGGGTCCGGGGAGCTGTTTTTT
j_gene: TRBJ2-3; len: 16; v_gene: TRBV7-3; abundance: few; d_gene: TRBD1; CDR3aa: CASSRGTGHFTDTQYF; CDR3nt: TGTGCCAGCAGCCGCGGGACAGGGCATTTCACAGATACGCAGTATTTT
j_gene: TRBJ2-7; len: 14; v_gene: TRBV5-1; abundance: NA; d_gene: TRBD1; CDR3aa: CASSNGRTGNEQYF; CDR3nt: TGCGCCAGCAGCAACGGGCGGACAGGGAACGAGCAGTACTTC
j_gene: TRBJ2-2; len: 19; v_gene: TRBV4-1; abundance: few; d_gene: NA; CDR3aa: CASSQVGRIPDSNTGELFF; CDR3nt: TGCGCCAGCAGCCAAGTGGGGAGGATCCCGGATAGCAACACCGGGGAGCTGTTTTTT
j_gene: TRBJ2-1; len: 15; v_gene: TRBV13; abundance: NA; d_gene: TRBD2; CDR3aa: CASRLAGGPTREQFF; CDR3nt: TGTGCCAGCAGACTAGCGGGGGGCCCTACTAGGGAGCAGTTCTTC
j_gene: TRBJ1-6; len: 17; v_gene: TRBV19; abundance: few; d_gene: TRBD1; CDR3aa: CASSLTAGQVYNSPLHF; CDR3nt: TGTGCCAGTAGCCTTACCGCGGGACAGGTCTATAATTCACCCCTCCACTTT
j_gene: TRBJ1-1; len: 11; v_gene: TRBV20-1; abundance: NA; d_gene: NA; CDR3aa: CSAAPGTEAFF; CDR3nt: TGCAGTGCTGCCCCGGGGACTGAAGCTTTCTTT
j_gene: TRBJ2-5; len: 15; v_gene: TRBV9; abundance: NA; d_gene: TRBD2; CDR3aa: CASSVGAGGIETQYF; CDR3nt: TGTGCCAGCAGCGTAGGGGCGGGAGGCATAGAGACCCAGTACTTC
j_gene: TRBJ2-5; len: 16; v_gene: TRBV18; abundance: NA; d_gene: TRBD1; CDR3aa: CASSPRGQGALETQYF; CDR3nt: TGTGCCAGCTCACCACGGGGACAGGGGGCATTGGAGACCCAGTACTTC
j_gene: TRBJ1-2; len: 14; v_gene: TRBV6-5; abundance: once; d_gene: TRBD1; CDR3aa: CASSYAGQGFGYTF; CDR3nt: TGTGCCAGCAGTTATGCGGGACAGGGGTTTGGCTACACCTTC
j_gene: TRBJ2-1; len: 12; v_gene: TRBV5-1; abundance: NA; d_gene: TRBD2; CDR3aa: CASSLAGNEQFF; CDR3nt: TGCGCCAGCAGCTTAGCGGGGAATGAGCAGTTCTTC
j_gene: TRBJ2-5; len: 14; v_gene: TRBV7-9; abundance: medium-sized; d_gene: NA; CDR3aa: CASSLAAGQETQYF; CDR3nt: TGTGCCAGCAGCTTAGCGGCGGGGCAAGAGACCCAGTACTTC
j_gene: TRBJ1-1; len: 15; v_gene: TRBV19; abundance: NA; d_gene: NA; CDR3aa: CASSIVTEMNTEAFF; CDR3nt: TGTGCCAGTAGTATAGTTACAGAAATGAACACTGAAGCTTTCTTT
j_gene: TRBJ1-1; len: 14; v_gene: TRBV28; abundance: NA; d_gene: NA; CDR3aa: CASSLYTGITEAFF; CDR3nt: TGTGCCAGCAGTTTATATACAGGGATCACTGAAGCTTTCTTT
j_gene: TRBJ1-1; len: 16; v_gene: TRBV9; abundance: NA; d_gene: NA; CDR3aa: CASSPGWGIGGTEAFF; CDR3nt: TGTGCCAGCAGCCCTGGGTGGGGGATAGGGGGTACTGAAGCTTTCTTT
j_gene: TRBJ2-7; len: 15; v_gene: TRBV15; abundance: once; d_gene: NA; CDR3aa: CATSRGGRNSYEQYF; CDR3nt: TGTGCCACCAGCAGAGGAGGGCGAAATTCCTACGAGCAGTACTTC
j_gene: TRBJ1-1; len: 14; v_gene: TRBV5-4; abundance: NA; d_gene: TRBD1; CDR3aa: CASSSGQGATEAFF; CDR3nt: TGTGCCAGCAGCTCGGGACAGGGGGCCACTGAAGCTTTCTTT
j_gene: TRBJ1-2; len: 14; v_gene: TRBV6-4; abundance: few; d_gene: NA; CDR3aa: CASSGVEEFYGYTF; CDR3nt: TGTGCCAGCAGTGGGGTTGAGGAGTTCTATGGCTACACCTTC
j_gene: TRBJ2-1; len: 15; v_gene: TRBV6-4; abundance: NA; d_gene: TRBD2; CDR3aa: CASSDSSGGANEQFF; CDR3nt: TGTGCCAGCAGTGACTCTAGCGGGGGGGCCAATGAGCAGTTCTTC
j_gene: TRBJ2-2; len: 16; v_gene: TRBV7-7; abundance: NA; d_gene: TRBD1; CDR3aa: CASSPGQGANTGELFF; CDR3nt: TGTGCTAGCAGCCCGGGACAGGGGGCGAACACCGGGGAGCTGTTTTTT
j_gene: TRBJ1-2; len: 14; v_gene: TRBV9; abundance: NA; d_gene: TRBD1; CDR3aa: CASSSPAAGTGRDF; CDR3nt: TGTGCCAGCAGCTCCCCAGCCGCCGGGACAGGGAGAGACTTC
j_gene: TRBJ1-2; len: 12; v_gene: TRBV30; abundance: few; d_gene: NA; CDR3aa: CAFQGGGYGYTF; CDR3nt: TGTGCCTTCCAGGGTGGAGGGTATGGCTACACCTTC
j_gene: TRBJ1-1; len: 13; v_gene: TRBV27; abundance: few; d_gene: NA; CDR3aa: CASSLREDTEAFF; CDR3nt: TGTGCCAGCAGTTTAAGGGAGGACACTGAAGCTTTCTTT
j_gene: TRBJ1-2; len: 15; v_gene: TRBV6-5; abundance: NA; d_gene: NA; CDR3aa: CASSYSPGRSYGYTF; CDR3nt: TGTGCCAGCAGTTACTCCCCGGGGAGGTCCTATGGCTACACCTTC
j_gene: TRBJ2-2; len: 15; v_gene: TRBV5-1; abundance: NA; d_gene: TRBD2; CDR3aa: CASSFIAGQTGELFF; CDR3nt: TGCGCCAGCAGCTTTATAGCGGGACAAACCGGGGAGCTGTTTTTT
j_gene: TRBJ2-2; len: 14; v_gene: TRBV7-6; abundance: NA; d_gene: NA; CDR3aa: CASSLTRIAGELFF; CDR3nt: TGTGCCAGCAGCTTGACGCGGATTGCCGGGGAGCTGTTTTTT
j_gene: TRBJ2-7; len: 13; v_gene: TRBV2; abundance: NA; d_gene: NA; CDR3aa: CASSAGMGYEQYF; CDR3nt: TGTGCCAGCAGTGCGGGGATGGGTTACGAGCAGTACTTC
j_gene: TRBJ2-2; len: 15; v_gene: TRBV5-1; abundance: NA; d_gene: TRBD1; CDR3aa: CASSPRTGDNGELFF; CDR3nt: TGCGCCAGCAGTCCCAGGACAGGGGACAACGGGGAGCTGTTTTTT
j_gene: TRBJ2-3; len: 19; v_gene: TRBV18; abundance: few; d_gene: TRBD2; CDR3aa: CASSPESRTSGGDWDTQYF; CDR3nt: TGTGCCAGCTCACCTGAATCCCGGACTAGCGGGGGGGATTGGGATACGCAGTATTTT
j_gene: TRBJ2-2; len: 14; v_gene: TRBV11-2; abundance: NA; d_gene: TRBD2; CDR3aa: CASSLGGGTGELFF; CDR3nt: TGTGCCAGCAGCTTAGGGGGGGGCACCGGGGAGCTGTTTTTT
j_gene: TRBJ2-5; len: 13; v_gene: TRBV5-1; abundance: NA; d_gene: TRBD2; CDR3aa: CASRLAGGETQYF; CDR3nt: TGCGCCAGCAGACTAGCGGGAGGGGAGACCCAGTACTTC
j_gene: TRBJ1-4; len: 15; v_gene: TRBV27; abundance: few; d_gene: TRBD1; CDR3aa: CASSLLGQGNEKLFF; CDR3nt: TGTGCCAGCAGTTTATTGGGACAGGGCAATGAAAAACTGTTTTTT
j_gene: TRBJ2-7; len: 13; v_gene: TRBV9; abundance: NA; d_gene: TRBD1; CDR3aa: CASGAGQGYEQYF; CDR3nt: TGTGCCAGCGGTGCGGGACAGGGCTACGAGCAGTACTTC
j_gene: TRBJ1-2; len: 15; v_gene: TRBV4-1; abundance: once; d_gene: TRBD1; CDR3aa: CASSQPGQLFYGYTF; CDR3nt: TGCGCCAGCAGCCAACCGGGACAGCTATTCTATGGCTACACCTTC
j_gene: TRBJ1-2; len: 14; v_gene: TRBV4-1; abundance: NA; d_gene: NA; CDR3aa: CASSQGVGNYGYTF; CDR3nt: TGCGCCAGCAGCCAAGGGGTAGGGAACTATGGCTACACCTTC
j_gene: TRBJ1-2; len: 15; v_gene: TRBV7-2; abundance: few; d_gene: TRBD1; CDR3aa: CASSLQGGLNYGYTF; CDR3nt: TGTGCCAGCAGTCTACAGGGGGGTCTTAACTATGGCTACACCTTC
j_gene: TRBJ2-7; len: 14; v_gene: TRBV5-6; abundance: NA; d_gene: NA; CDR3aa: CASSLEGNSYEQYF; CDR3nt: TGTGCCAGCAGCTTGGAGGGGAATTCCTACGAGCAGTACTTC
j_gene: TRBJ2-3; len: 15; v_gene: TRBV7-2; abundance: once; d_gene: NA; CDR3aa: CASSLAGTSTDTQYF; CDR3nt: TGTGCCAGCAGCTTAGCGGGGACGAGCACAGATACGCAGTATTTT
j_gene: TRBJ1-5; len: 15; v_gene: TRBV2; abundance: few; d_gene: NA; CDR3aa: CASSDAGRGNQPQHF; CDR3nt: TGTGCCAGCAGTGACGCGGGAAGAGGCAATCAGCCCCAGCATTTT
j_gene: TRBJ2-6; len: 22; v_gene: TRBV4-2; abundance: NA; d_gene: NA; CDR3aa: CASSQAQRAPGHAVSGANVLTF; CDR3nt: TGTGCCAGCAGCCAAGCTCAGCGAGCCCCGGGACACGCCGTCTCTGGGGCCAACGTCCTGACTTTC
j_gene: TRBJ1-1; len: 15; v_gene: TRBV7-9; abundance: NA; d_gene: NA; CDR3aa: CASSLWGAVEAEAFF; CDR3nt: TGTGCCAGCAGCTTATGGGGGGCAGTCGAAGCTGAAGCTTTCTTT
j_gene: TRBJ2-7; len: 15; v_gene: TRBV11-2; abundance: NA; d_gene: TRBD2; CDR3aa: CASNQQSGKSYEQYF; CDR3nt: TGTGCCAGCAACCAACAAAGCGGGAAGTCCTACGAGCAGTACTTC
j_gene: TRBJ1-2; len: 15; v_gene: TRBV28; abundance: NA; d_gene: TRBD1; CDR3aa: CASSLPSRGQHGYTF; CDR3nt: TGTGCCAGCAGTTTACCGTCCAGGGGGCAACATGGCTACACCTTC
j_gene: TRBJ2-7; len: 14; v_gene: TRBV10-3; abundance: NA; d_gene: NA; CDR3aa: CAISEEVTAYEQYF; CDR3nt: TGTGCCATCAGTGAGGAAGTGACAGCGTACGAGCAGTACTTC
j_gene: TRBJ1-6; len: 13; v_gene: TRBV5-8; abundance: NA; d_gene: NA; CDR3aa: CASSLATGSPLHF; CDR3nt: TGTGCCAGCAGCTTGGCGACGGGTTCACCCCTCCACTTT
j_gene: TRBJ1-2; len: 14; v_gene: TRBV29-1; abundance: once; d_gene: NA; CDR3aa: CSVLKTGPNYGYTF; CDR3nt: TGCAGCGTCCTCAAGACAGGACCTAACTATGGCTACACCTTC
j_gene: TRBJ2-2; len: 15; v_gene: TRBV11-2; abundance: few; d_gene: TRBD1; CDR3aa: CASSLPRGRTGELFF; CDR3nt: TGTGCCAGCAGCTTACCTAGGGGGCGCACCGGGGAGCTGTTTTTT
j_gene: TRBJ2-6; len: 16; v_gene: TRBV28; abundance: NA; d_gene: TRBD2; CDR3aa: CASSNGRAGGANVLTF; CDR3nt: TGTGCCAGCAGTAACGGGAGGGCGGGTGGGGCCAACGTCCTGACTTTC